Below are 20 T cell receptor beta chains sequenced from a single sample in a study of T cell clonality in common variable immunodeficiency. Libraries were prepared by immunoSEQ multiplex PCR; TCRdb keeps only in-frame clonotypes and omits some of them. The sample contains tens of thousands of clones, none occurring once; approximately 2.7% lies in the top ten. The sequenced sample consisted of peripheral blood mononuclear cells. Receptors originate from a person aged 18-70 years in good health.

This clone was picked up many times. The read is 3 residues too short to cover the CDR3 end, so that end is filled in from the germline J gene. V and J are TRBV6-1 and TRBJ2-5, with 7 bases identical to TRBD1. CDR1 is MNHNS, CDR2 SASEGT, per germline. The V gene end was trimmed by 1 base and the J gene end by 5 bases; junction bases not matched to a gene: 10. CDR3 length equals 16 residues. The sequenced CDR3 bases are TGTGCCAGCAGTGAAGAAGCTGGACAGGCGGGCGAGACC. Translated: CASSEEAGQAGET. From start to end, the CDR3 is CASSEEAGQAGETQYF.

This clone was seen many times. The sequence runs out 3 residues before the end of the CDR3; the remainder is reconstructed from the germline J gene. The rearrangement joins TRBV19 to TRBJ2-3, with 10 positions matching TRBD2. CDR3 length equals 15 residues. CDR1 is LNHDA, CDR2 SQIVND, per germline (reference sequence). V gave up 10 bases and J gave up 2 bases; unmatched junction bases: 9. The part of the CDR3 DNA that was read is TGTGCCACTAGAGCGGGGGGGCTTCTCACAGATACG. This translates into CATRAGGLLTDT. The full CDR3 protein is CATRAGGLLTDTQYF.

This clone was seen ten or more times. The observed sequence ends 3 residues before the CDR3 terminus, with the missing tail filled in from the germline J gene. The V gene is TRBV5-1, the J gene TRBJ2-5, with 10 positions matching TRBD2. Losses at the gene ends were 4 bases for V and 2 bases for J; bases not matched to a gene: 8. The germline CDR1 and CDR2 sequences are SGHRS and YFSETQ. The CDR3 sequence is 16 residues long. CDR3 DNA, as far as it was read: TGCGCCAGCAGCCCCGGGACTAGCGCCCTACAAGAGACC. Amino acids: CASSPGTSALQET. The whole CDR3 protein reads CASSPGTSALQETQYF.

This clone appeared many times. The CDR3 end lies 3 residues beyond the end of the read and is filled in from the germline J gene. V is TRBV30 and J is TRBJ1-5, with D hard to call. From germline, CDR1 is GTSNPN and CDR2 SVGIG (reference sequence). The CDR3 has 12 residues. Trimming removed 1 base at V and 4 bases at J, with 5 bases between. The CDR3: CAWSGRNQPQHF. Partial CDR3 DNA: TGTGCCTGGAGTGGTCGGAATCAGCCC.

As concerns this clone: The CDR3 end falls 3 residues outside the read, so it is completed with the germline J gene. The chain couples TRBV20-1 to TRBJ1-4; D unclear. The CDR3 is made up of 14 amino acids. CDR1 and CDR2 from the germline V gene are DFQATT and SNEGSKA (reference sequence). Here the CDR3 reads CSARGQVSNSPLFF. The part of the CDR3 DNA that was read is TGCAGTGCTAGAGGTCAGGTGTCAAATTCACCA.

This clone came up many times. Read coverage stops 3 residues before the CDR3 terminus; the germline J gene supplies the remainder. The rearrangement links TRBV19 to TRBJ1-1, with 7 positions matching TRBD1. Germline-derived CDR1 and CDR2 are LNHDA and SQIVND (reference sequence). J was trimmed by 4 bases and V by 3 bases; bases with no gene match: 11. This CDR3 contains 16 residues. The covered CDR3 bases are TGTGCCAGTAGTATGGGTATCTCGACAGGGATCACTGAA. Its translation is CASSMGISTGITE. The CDR3 reads in full as CASSMGISTGITEAFF.

The table lists this clone with many counts. The CDR3: CSVEVQGAVGEAFF. The part of the CDR3 DNA that was read is TGCAGCGTTGAAGTGCAGGGGGCGGTCGGTGAA. The chain couples TRBV29-1 to TRBJ1-1; TRBD1 agrees at 8 bases. The read halts 3 residues ahead of the CDR3 end, with the missing end drawn from the germline J gene. The CDR3 is 14 residues long. Germline CDR1 and CDR2: SQVTM and ANQGSEA. V was pared by 1 base and J by 7 bases, with 8 bases of the junction left unmatched.

This clone was detected many times. The CDR3 is CASKGLRSGELFF. CDR3 DNA (partial): TGTGCCAGCAAGGGACTCAGAAGCGGGGAG. This sequence joins TRBV2 and TRBJ2-2; possible D gene TRBD2, 6 bases. The missing CDR3 end, 3 residues past where the read stops, is filled in from the germline J gene. The CDR3 runs to 13 residues. Between the trimmed V and J ends, which lost 7 bases and 7 bases, there was a span of 13 bases. Germline assignment: CDR1 SNHLY and CDR2 FYNNEI.

This clone came up many times. CDR3 in amino acids: CSALRKVTLGNTIYF. The covered CDR3 bases are TGCAGTGCCCTCCGAAAGGTGACTCTGGGAAACACC. This sequence joins TRBV20-1 and TRBJ1-3; D uncertain. Coverage ceases 3 residues before the CDR3 finishes, and the germline J gene fills in the end. This CDR3 has 15 residues. The germline CDR1 and CDR2 sequences are DFQATT and SNEGSKA (reference sequence). V lost 6 bases and J 4 bases, leaving 19 bases between the germline ends.

This clone was seen only a few times. With the read ending 3 residues before the CDR3 end, the germline J gene is used to fill in that end. V and J are TRBV11-2 and TRBJ1-4; the match to TRBD1 covers 7 bases. There are 14 residues in the CDR3. The germline gives CDR1 SGHAT, CDR2 FQNNGV. The CDR3 reads CASSSLKQGMKLFF. The covered CDR3 bases are TGTGCCAGCAGCTCCCTGAAACAGGGGATGAAA.

This clone was seen repeatedly, ten times or more. CDR3 bases read: TGTGCCAGCCGGGGACAGGAACGGGGTATCAATCAGCCC. Its translation is CASRGQERGINQP. The full CDR3 is CASRGQERGINQPQHF. The chain carries TRBV28 and TRBJ1-5; 8 nucleotides align to TRBD1. The sequenced fragment ends 3 residues before the CDR3 boundary, so the rest is inferred from the germline J gene. Losses at the gene ends were 8 bases for V and 3 bases for J; bases not matched to a gene: 12. The CDR3 runs to 16 residues. Germline CDR1 MDHEN, CDR2 SYDVKM.

Comment on this clone: The observed sequence ends 3 residues before the CDR3 terminus, with the missing tail filled in from the germline J gene. The rearrangement links TRBV2 to TRBJ2-2; weak D call: TRBD2 (5 bases). Germline loops: CDR1 SNHLY, CDR2 FYNNEI. Trimming left V 4 bases short and J 5 bases short, with 11 bases between. This CDR3 contains 14 residues. The CDR3 region is CASSGNSETGELFF. CDR3 bases read: TGTGCCAGCAGTGGGAATAGCGAGACCGGGGAG.

This clone was picked up many times. The read ends 3 residues early relative to the CDR3; the germline J gene fills the gap. The chain carries TRBV2 and TRBJ1-2; possibly TRBD1 for D (5 bases). Trimming stripped 6 bases from V and 0 bases from J, with 8 bases between. CDR1 and CDR2 from the germline V gene are SNHLY and FYNNEI. The CDR3 length is 13 residues. The CDR3 region is CASSPGTNYGYTF. The CDR3 bases that were read are TGTGCCAGCAGCCCAGGGACTAACTATGGC.

This clone was seen at least ten times. The read halts 3 residues ahead of the CDR3 end, with the missing end drawn from the germline J gene. The chain combines TRBV2 with TRBJ2-3; D may be TRBD1 (5 bases). The V gene lost 7 bases and the J gene lost 2 bases, with 16 bases spanning the gap. There are 15 residues in the CDR3. The V gene's germline CDR1 is SNHLY and CDR2 FYNNEI. The CDR3 DNA, read in part, is TGTGCCAGCACAGGGTCTAGTCTCTCCACAGATACG. Amino acids: CASTGSSLSTDT. The whole CDR3 sequence is CASTGSSLSTDTQYF.

There are many counts of this clone. CDR3 loop: CASTPQLLQPQHF. The sequenced part of the CDR3 DNA is TGTGCCAGTACCCCCCAACTCCTTCAGCCC. The chain carries TRBV19 and TRBJ1-5; D unclear. Coverage ceases 3 residues before the CDR3 finishes, and the germline J gene fills in the end. This CDR3 has 13 residues. Trimming left V 7 bases short and J 6 bases short, with 13 bases between. From germline, CDR1 is LNHDA and CDR2 SQIVND (reference sequence). Using reference TRBV19 and TRBJ1-5 for the parts outside the CDR3, the full variable domain is DGGITQSPKYLFRKEGQNVTLSCEQNLNHDAMYWYRQDPGQGLRLIYYSQIVNDFQKGDIAEGYSVSREKKESFPLTVTSAQKNPTAFYLCASTPQLLQPQHFGDGTRLSIL.

This clone has at least ten counts. The read comes to an end 3 residues before the CDR3 does, leaving the germline J gene to fill in the end. The chain combines TRBV7-8 with TRBJ2-1; 8 nucleotides line up with TRBD2. Looked up from germline, CDR1 is SGHVS and CDR2 is FQNEAQ. This CDR3 is built from 16 residues. Trimming took 3 bases from V and 5 from J; bases not matched to a gene: 9. The CDR3 bases that were read are TGTGCCAGCAGCTTCCGTACGGGAGGGGATGACAATGAG. Translation: CASSFRTGGDDNE. Given in full, the CDR3 is CASSFRTGGDDNEQFF. The full variable domain, in which reference TRBV7-8 and TRBJ2-1 provide the parts outside the CDR3, is GAGVSQSPRYKVAKRGQDVALRCDPISGHVSLFWYQQALGQGPEFLTYFQNEAQLDKSGLPSDRFFAERPEGSVSTLKIQRTQQEDSAVYLCASSFRTGGDDNEQFFGPGTRLTVL.

This clone qualifies as medium-sized. The sequenced fragment ends 3 residues before the CDR3 boundary, so the rest is inferred from the germline J gene. The sample contains more than one DNA sequence encoding this CDR3. The gene calls are TRBV5-4 and TRBJ1-1; TRBD1 matches 7 bases. CDR1 is SGHNT and CDR2 is YYREEE in the germline V gene (reference sequence). This CDR3 has 14 residues. V lost 3 bases to trimming and J lost 1 base; unmatched junction nucleotides: 3. The CDR3 sequence: CASSYRQGNTEAFF. Incomplete CDR3 DNA: TGTGCCAGCAGCTACCGACAGGGGAACACTGAA.

In its sample, this clone was seen many times. The read terminates 3 residues before the CDR3 end, so the remaining end is supplied by the germline J gene. This chain links TRBV19 with TRBJ1-2; no firm D call. Germline V gives CDR1 LNHDA, CDR2 SQIVND (reference sequence). CDR3 size: 11 residues. The sequenced CDR3 bases are TGTGCCAGTAGTAGAGAGTCGGGC. It specifies CASSRESG. The whole CDR3 reads CASSRESGYTF.

In this sample, this clone turned up many times. Partial CDR3 DNA: TGTGCCCGCCAAACTCCGGGACAGAGCACAGATACG. Translated: CARQTPGQSTDT. The CDR3 in full is CARQTPGQSTDTQYF. The rearrangement uses TRBV27 and TRBJ2-3, with 7 bases aligning to TRBD1. Read coverage stops 3 residues before the CDR3 terminus; the germline J gene supplies the remainder. Germline CDR1 reads MNHEY; CDR2 reads SMNVEV (reference sequence). This CDR3 has 15 residues. Trimming took 11 bases from V and 0 from J; bases not matched to a gene: 11.

This clone was detected ten times or more. With the read ending 3 residues before the CDR3 end, the germline J gene is used to fill in that end. This chain connects TRBV6-4 to TRBJ2-3; 8 bases line up with TRBD1. V lost 4 bases and J lost 4; bases outside the gene matches: 4. Germline CDR1 and CDR2: MRHNA and SNTAGT. This CDR3 is 14 amino acids long. The CDR3 here is CASSVQGGSDTQYF. The CDR3 bases that were read are TGTGCCAGCAGTGTACAGGGGGGTTCAGATACG.